The subject of this entry is one T cell receptor beta chain. The target of this receptor is not known. No much larger clonotype is one base removed from it; base qualities were not supplied. To be included, a participant needed at least one PBMC sample from before ART initiation plus at least two post-ART samples. Every participant with HIV received treatment in the United States of America. Cryopreserved samples of about 1-10 million PBMC were thawed and washed before DNA extraction. At the time of the earliest PBMC sample for each participant with HIV, ages ranged from roughly 23 to 60 years. Each participant contributed PBMC samples from 1-4 timepoints before ART initiation and 2-8 timepoints after ART initiation, with a median of 7 samples. For every participant, serial HIV viral load, CD4+ T-cell count, ART history and demographic data were obtained. A Qiagen kit on a QIAcube was used to extract genomic DNA from unsorted PBMC, with samples processed in batches of 12.

This sample stems from a study of long-term antiretroviral therapy in people with HIV (dated 2022 in TCRdb). In terms of the full investigation: Collection of the earliest samples took place about a decade ahead of the 2015 WHO recommendation for immediate ART, at a time when ART was typically delayed until CD4 counts fell. Among the 25 to 35 participants with HIV, eleven were female. No cross-contamination during QIAcube processing was seen in test extractions of a monoclonal T-cell line run alongside around 34 polyclonal samples. The cohort contributed about 180 cryopreserved PBMC samples from 30 adults with confirmed HIV infection, collected serially over a mean of around 6 years (range 1-12). Whether ART initiation and durable HIV suppression were associated with changes in peripheral blood TRB repertoire composition and diversity was tested in a retrospective serial study.

The immunoSEQ hsTCRB v3.0 assay was used at survey level resolution to sequence the TRB variable region. The target sequencing depth for TRB was about 40,000-50,000 T-cell genomes per sample. TRB libraries were pooled and sequenced on an Illumina MiSeq using a v3 150-cycle kit. The paper's processing steps were these. Repertoire analysis ran in R within a reproducible Nextflow workflow covering QC, data transformation and analysis. Custom analyses were implemented in LymphoSeq2, an R package for AIRR-Seq data exploration. A handful of samples yielding fewer than 5000 total TRB sequences were excluded, leaving 150 to 200 analyzed HIV repertoires. Of the 188 retained HIV repertoires, almost 60 were collected before and 129 after ART initiation. Repertoires were downsampled to 5000 TRB nucleotide sequences, and summary statistics were averaged over 100 downsampling iterations. Only TRB sequences with CDR3 regions of at least seven amino acids were retained for analysis. Diversity was measured with a Shannon entropy-derived clonality score and the Gini coefficient. In the repertoire networks, any two of the top 5000 CDR3 amino acid sequences were linked whenever the two sequences differed by an edit distance of one. Antigen specificity groups and MHC restriction were predicted for TRB CDR3 amino acid sequences with GLIPH2. To flag known associations with CMV, EBV, HIV or tissue antigens, CDR3 amino acid sequences were compared against VDJdb and McPAS-TCR. Pre-ART, post-ART and control groups were compared with Wilcoxon signed-rank tests and Holm-Bonferroni correction. TCRdb stores this immuneACCESS table with in-frame sequences only. Part of the clones is absent; in the studies checked, under half of the shortfall reflects unresolved V genes, and no reason is known for the rest. V and J calls and clone size are those listed in that table; D and trimming were worked out from the DNA. Present in this sample are around 30,000 clones, around 96% of which were seen just once. The leading ten clones occupy roughly 2.3% of the sample.

Overall results and qualifications from the work: Because PBMC availability was limited, only the TCR beta chain was sequenced, with no alpha chain pairing. Starting ART was linked to a significant rise in TRB diversity, yet even with long-term ART the diversity remained significantly lower than in transplant donor controls. Unsorted PBMC were profiled instead of sorted CD4+ and CD8+ T cells because pre-ART samples had limited cell numbers. Compared with controls, HIV repertoires had narrower CDR3 length ranges, and the network structure pointed to an antigen-experienced repertoire that shifted only slightly toward naive after ART. Expanded TRB clones identified before ART initiation dominated the repertoire across all time points, though the dominance fluctuated and decreased in many PLHIV after ART. Inferences about post-ART repertoire changes are limited because no data were available on ART adherence, viral resistance or therapy changes. The samples span the years 2004 to 2017, and the ART regimens used may be less effective than current regimens.

The sample was unsorted PBMCs, taken approximately 6.8 years after starting antiretroviral therapy. The sequence derives from a man between 25 and 39 years old with HIV.

The DNA reads TGTGCCAGCAGCTTAGGAATGACTAGTGCAAATGAGCAGTTCTTC. Translated, it gives CASSLGMTSANEQFF. This sequence uses TRBV7-9 and TRBJ2-1, with TRBD2 as a weak D call on 6 bases. The CDR3 sequence holds 15 residues, the cysteine and phenylalanine included. Just the 45-base CDR3 DNA is kept, in frame starting at base 1. Trimming costs V 1 base and J 7 bases, and their ends lie 14 bases apart. The germline V gene (reference sequence) yields SEHNR for CDR1 and FQNEAQ for CDR2. When the CDR3 is completed using the reference TRBV7-9 and TRBJ2-1 genes on either side, the full variable domain is DTGVSQNPRHKITKRGQNVTFRCDPISEHNRLYWYRQTLGQGPEFLTYFQNEAQLEKSRLLSDRFSAERPKGSFSTLEIQRTEQGDSAMYLCASSLGMTSANEQFFGPGTRLTVL.